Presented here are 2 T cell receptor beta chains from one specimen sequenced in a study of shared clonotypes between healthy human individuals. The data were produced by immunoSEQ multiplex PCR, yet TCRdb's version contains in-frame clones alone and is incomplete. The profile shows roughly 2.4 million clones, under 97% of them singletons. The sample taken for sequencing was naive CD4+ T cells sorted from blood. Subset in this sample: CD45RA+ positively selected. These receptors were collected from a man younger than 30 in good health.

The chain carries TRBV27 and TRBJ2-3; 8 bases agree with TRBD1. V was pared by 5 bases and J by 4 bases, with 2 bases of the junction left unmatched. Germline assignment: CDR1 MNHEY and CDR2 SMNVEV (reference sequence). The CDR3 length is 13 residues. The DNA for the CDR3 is TGTGCCAGCAGTAGGACAGGGTCAGATACGCAGTATTTT. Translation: CASSRTGSDTQYF.

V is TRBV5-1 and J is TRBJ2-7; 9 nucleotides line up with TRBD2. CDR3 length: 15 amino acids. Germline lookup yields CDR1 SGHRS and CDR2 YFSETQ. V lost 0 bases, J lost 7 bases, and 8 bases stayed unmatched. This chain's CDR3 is CASSLGNSGGSEQYF. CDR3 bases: TGCGCCAGCAGCTTGGGTAATAGCGGGGGTAGTGAGCAGTACTTC.